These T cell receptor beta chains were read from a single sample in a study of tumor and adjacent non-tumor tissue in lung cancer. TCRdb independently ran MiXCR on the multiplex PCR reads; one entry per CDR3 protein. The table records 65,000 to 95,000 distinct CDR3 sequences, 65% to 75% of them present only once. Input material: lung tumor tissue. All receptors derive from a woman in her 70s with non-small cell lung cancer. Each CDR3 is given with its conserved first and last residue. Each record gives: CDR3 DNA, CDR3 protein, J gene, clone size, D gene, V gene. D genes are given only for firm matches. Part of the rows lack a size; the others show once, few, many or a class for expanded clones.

CDR3 DNA: TGTGCCAGCACACTGACTAGCGCGGGGTCCGGGGAGCTGTTTTTT; CDR3 protein: CASTLTSAGSGELFF; J gene: TRBJ2-2; clone size: many; D gene: TRBD2; V gene: TRBV28
CDR3 DNA: TGTGCCAGCAGTCCACTACTTAGGGGTGCCAAAAACATTCAGTACTTC; CDR3 protein: CASSPLLRGAKNIQYF; J gene: TRBJ2-4; clone size: .; D gene: .; V gene: TRBV7-8
CDR3 DNA: TGTGCCAGCAGTTACGCGGCGGGACAGGGGGCAGATGGCTACACCTTC; CDR3 protein: CASSYAAGQGADGYTF; J gene: TRBJ1-2; clone size: many; D gene: TRBD1; V gene: TRBV6-6
CDR3 DNA: TGTGCCAGCAGTGAGGGTGTTGGCGACAGCTCCTACGAGCAGTACTTC; CDR3 protein: CASSEGVGDSSYEQYF; J gene: TRBJ2-7; clone size: .; D gene: .; V gene: TRBV6-1
CDR3 DNA: TGTGCCAGCAGTCACTCGAGTGACACTGAAGCTTTCTTT; CDR3 protein: CASSHSSDTEAFF; J gene: TRBJ1-1; clone size: .; D gene: .; V gene: TRBV6-2/TRBV6-3
CDR3 DNA: TGTGCCAGCAGTCAGGGGTCTAGCTCTGGGGCCTATGTCCTGACTTTC; CDR3 protein: CASSQGSSSGAYVLTF; J gene: TRBJ2-6; clone size: .; D gene: .; V gene: TRBV6-1
CDR3 DNA: TGCAGCGTTGGATCGGGGGCCTATGGCTACACCTTC; CDR3 protein: CSVGSGAYGYTF; J gene: TRBJ1-2; clone size: .; D gene: .; V gene: TRBV29-1
CDR3 DNA: TGTGCCAGCAGTCCCGCCGGAACAGGGGTTCAGGCCCAGCATTTT; CDR3 protein: CASSPAGTGVQAQHF; J gene: TRBJ1-5; clone size: .; D gene: TRBD1; V gene: TRBV6-1
CDR3 DNA: TGTGCCAGCAGTACGGACAGCTCTGGACAACCCCAGTATTTT; CDR3 protein: CASSTDSSGQPQYF; J gene: TRBJ2-3; clone size: .; D gene: .; V gene: TRBV6-5
CDR3 DNA: TGTGCCAGCAGCTTGAGAGGGAGCACAGATACGCACTATTTT; CDR3 protein: CASSLRGSTDTHYF; J gene: TRBJ2-3; clone size: .; D gene: .; V gene: TRBV5-4
CDR3 DNA: TGCGCCAGCAGCCCTGGAGACAGGGGAGGGGTCAATGAGCAGTTCTTC; CDR3 protein: CASSPGDRGGVNEQFF; J gene: TRBJ2-1; clone size: .; D gene: .; V gene: TRBV5-1
CDR3 DNA: TGCGCCAGCAGTCTACTAGCGGGAGAGGACACCGGGGAGCTGTTTTTT; CDR3 protein: CASSLLAGEDTGELFF; J gene: TRBJ2-2; clone size: many; D gene: TRBD2; V gene: TRBV10-1
CDR3 DNA: TGTGCTAGCAGCCAAGATCGACTAGGGAGAGGGGAGCTGTTTTTT; CDR3 protein: CASSQDRLGRGELFF; J gene: TRBJ2-2; clone size: .; D gene: .; V gene: TRBV4-2
CDR3 DNA: TGTGCCGGGAAGACGAACACGAAAGAGACCCAGTACTTC; CDR3 protein: CAGKTNTKETQYF; J gene: TRBJ2-5; clone size: many; D gene: .; V gene: TRBV30
CDR3 DNA: TGTGTCAGCAGTATAGGGCGTGCCCCAGGTTCCTACGAGCAGTACTTC; CDR3 protein: CVSSIGRAPGSYEQYF; J gene: TRBJ2-7; clone size: .; D gene: .; V gene: TRBV28
CDR3 DNA: TGTGCCAACAGCTTAGAGGGAGGGCCTTATGAGCCGTTCTTC; CDR3 protein: CANSLEGGPYEPFF; J gene: TRBJ2-1; clone size: once; D gene: TRBD2; V gene: TRBV11-1
CDR3 DNA: TGTACCAGCAGCCCGGCAGGGTTAGGGGCAAGGGGCACAGATACGCAGTATTTT; CDR3 protein: CTSSPAGLGARGTDTQYF; J gene: TRBJ2-3; clone size: .; D gene: .; V gene: TRBV5-4
CDR3 DNA: TGTGTTAGCAGCTTGGGAGTTCGAGATGAACAGTTCTTC; CDR3 protein: CVSSLGVRDEQFF; J gene: TRBJ2-1; clone size: few; D gene: .; V gene: TRBV12-3/TRBV12-4
CDR3 DNA: TGCAATGCTAGAGATTCTTGGGGGACCGCTGAAGCTTTCTTT; CDR3 protein: CNARDSWGTAEAFF; J gene: TRBJ1-1; clone size: .; D gene: .; V gene: TRBV20-1
CDR3 DNA: TGTGCCATCAGTGAGTCGGTAGATATGGTGCCACAAGAGACCCAGTACTTC; CDR3 protein: CAISESVDMVPQETQYF; J gene: TRBJ2-5; clone size: medium-sized; D gene: .; V gene: TRBV10-3
CDR3 DNA: TGCAGTGCTGGAGGGGACTTCCTTCGAATCACAGATACGCAGTATTTT; CDR3 protein: CSAGGDFLRITDTQYF; J gene: TRBJ2-3; clone size: .; D gene: .; V gene: TRBV29-1
CDR3 DNA: TGCGCCAGCAGCTTGATGGCGGGAGCGAGCAATGAGCAGTTCTTC; CDR3 protein: CASSLMAGASNEQFF; J gene: TRBJ2-1; clone size: .; D gene: TRBD2; V gene: TRBV5-1
CDR3 DNA: TGTGCCAGCAGCCAGGTTTTGGACACTGCGGCTTTCTTT; CDR3 protein: CASSQVLDTAAFF; J gene: TRBJ1-1; clone size: .; D gene: .; V gene: TRBV14
CDR3 DNA: TGCGCCAGCAAACGGGACAGTAATGAAAAACTGTTTTTT; CDR3 protein: CASKRDSNEKLFF; J gene: TRBJ1-4; clone size: .; D gene: TRBD1; V gene: TRBV5-5
CDR3 DNA: TGTGCCAGCAATGAAATGGCGGGAGGGGTATCCGGGGAGTTGTTTTTT; CDR3 protein: CASNEMAGGVSGELFF; J gene: TRBJ2-2; clone size: .; D gene: TRBD2; V gene: TRBV6-1
CDR3 DNA: TGTGCCAGCAGCCCCCGGTCTAGCTCCTACAATGTGCAGTTCTTC; CDR3 protein: CASSPRSSSYNVQFF; J gene: TRBJ2-1; clone size: .; D gene: .; V gene: TRBV11-3
CDR3 DNA: TGCAGTGCTAGAGATCTGAGCGTCTCCCGGGAGACCCATTACTTC; CDR3 protein: CSARDLSVSRETHYF; J gene: TRBJ2-5; clone size: .; D gene: .; V gene: TRBV20-1
CDR3 DNA: TGTGCCAGCAGCTCGGACAGGCGGGGATCCTACGAGCATTACTTC; CDR3 protein: CASSSDRRGSYEHYF; J gene: TRBJ2-7; clone size: .; D gene: .; V gene: TRBV7-9
CDR3 DNA: TGTGCCAGCAGTGAAGGTGAAGGCCTCAATCAGCCCCAGCATTTT; CDR3 protein: CASSEGEGLNQPQHF; J gene: TRBJ1-5; clone size: many; D gene: .; V gene: TRBV6-1
CDR3 DNA: TGTGCCAGCAGCCCCCCGGCTCGTCGGGTAGTGGAAGATGGCTGCACCTTC; CDR3 protein: CASSPPARRVVEDGCTF; J gene: TRBJ1-2; clone size: few; D gene: .; V gene: TRBV7-9
CDR3 DNA: TGTGCCAGCACCAAGGGACTAGGGGATGCTGGGGCCAACGTCCTGACTTTC; CDR3 protein: CASTKGLGDAGANVLTF; J gene: TRBJ2-6; clone size: .; D gene: TRBD2; V gene: TRBV6-1
CDR3 DNA: TGCAGCGCCAGGGACAGGGCCCCTGAAGCTTTCTTT; CDR3 protein: CSARDRAPEAFF; J gene: TRBJ1-1; clone size: many; D gene: TRBD1; V gene: TRBV29-1
CDR3 DNA: TGTGCCAGCGGATACGTCAGCGGAGGGCTCCAGCATTTT; CDR3 protein: CASGYVSGGLQHF; J gene: TRBJ1-5; clone size: .; D gene: .; V gene: TRBV6-5
CDR3 DNA: TGTGCCAGCAGTTTGACACAGAACACTGAAGCTTTCTTT; CDR3 protein: CASSLTQNTEAFF; J gene: TRBJ1-1; clone size: many; D gene: .; V gene: TRBV28
CDR3 DNA: TGTGCCAGCTCACCACCTTCCGGGGAGACCCAGTACTTC; CDR3 protein: CASSPPSGETQYF; J gene: TRBJ2-5; clone size: few; D gene: .; V gene: TRBV18
CDR3 DNA: TGTGTCAGCAGCTTAGTTGCTAGCCCTCGCCACGAGCAGTACTTC; CDR3 protein: CVSSLVASPRHEQYF; J gene: TRBJ2-7; clone size: .; D gene: .; V gene: TRBV13
CDR3 DNA: TGTGCCATCAGTGCCGGGACTCTAGGGCTCTCCTACGAGCAGTACTTC; CDR3 protein: CAISAGTLGLSYEQYF; J gene: TRBJ2-7; clone size: many; D gene: .; V gene: TRBV10-3
CDR3 DNA: TGTCTCAGCAGCTTGACTAGTGGAAGCTCCTACAATGAGCAGTTCTTC; CDR3 protein: CLSSLTSGSSYNEQFF; J gene: TRBJ2-1; clone size: .; D gene: .; V gene: TRBV5-5
CDR3 DNA: TGTGCCAGGAGTGAACGTGGTAGAAATAGCAATCAGCCCCGGCATTTT; CDR3 protein: CARSERGRNSNQPRHF; J gene: TRBJ1-5; clone size: once; D gene: .; V gene: TRBV6-1
CDR3 DNA: TGTACCAGCAGCTTAAATTACAATGACCAGTTCTTC; CDR3 protein: CTSSLNYNDQFF; J gene: TRBJ2-1; clone size: .; D gene: .; V gene: TRBV11-1
CDR3 DNA: TGTGCCAGCAGTACCAGGACTAGCGGGAGTTTCGGAGAGCTGTTTTTT; CDR3 protein: CASSTRTSGSFGELFF; J gene: TRBJ2-2; clone size: .; D gene: TRBD2; V gene: TRBV6-1
CDR3 DNA: TGCGTCAGCAGTTTCTCCGGAAACACCATATATTTT; CDR3 protein: CVSSFSGNTIYF; J gene: TRBJ1-3; clone size: .; D gene: .; V gene: TRBV4-1